Listed here are 20 T cell receptor beta chains from one sample, sequenced in a study of T cells after yellow fever vaccination. TCRdb called the 5' RACE reads again in MiXCR, with one record for every CDR3 protein. The table records approximately 130,000 distinct CDR3 sequences, 13% to 15% of them present only once. The sequencing used CD8+ T cells sorted from PBMCs, collected 5 days after the yellow fever booster vaccination. Receptors were obtained from a young man who received the YFV17D yellow fever vaccine.

There are a few counts of this clonotype. This sequence joins TRBV6-5 and TRBJ1-4; no clear D gene. Germline V gives CDR1 MNHEY, CDR2 SVGAGI. This CDR3 region has 14 residues. V lost 5 bases and J lost 8, with 15 bases in between. CDR3 coding DNA: TGTGCCAGCAGTCCCATTGGGGTGCTCGAAAAACTGTTTTTT. Amino acid sequence: CASSPIGVLEKLFF.

The chain uses TRBV6-2 or TRBV6-3 and TRBJ1-5; D is perhaps TRBD1 (6 bases). V shed 2 bases and J shed 3 bases, with 17 bases lying between them. Germline loops: CDR1 MNHEY, CDR2 SVGEGT. The CDR3 extends over 17 amino acids. CDR3 in amino acids: CASSYPTGGLPNQPQHF. The DNA of the CDR3 is TGTGCCAGCAGTTACCCGACGGGGGGGCTCCCCAATCAGCCCCAGCATTTT.

The J gene is TRBJ1-6, the V gene TRBV7-9, with D possibly TRBD1 on 5 matching bases. The CDR3 is 18 amino acids. Germline V lookup: CDR1 SEHNR, CDR2 FQNEAQ (reference sequence). V was clipped by 5 bases and J by 0 bases, with 17 bases between them. DNA for the CDR3: TGTGCCAGCAGCCCCACCGGAGGGGTACGCTCCTATAATTCACCCCTCCACTTT. Amino acid sequence: CASSPTGGVRSYNSPLHF.

The V call is TRBV12-3 or TRBV12-4, the J call TRBJ2-1; no reliable D call. V gave up 3 bases and J gave up 6 bases, with 15 bases separating them. CDR3 length: 15 amino acids. The CDR3 region is CASSLSDGLGNEQFF. Here the CDR3 DNA reads TGTGCCAGCAGTTTGTCGGATGGGCTGGGCAATGAGCAGTTCTTC.

The table lists this clonotype with a few counts. This chain uses TRBV7-9 with TRBJ2-2, with D perhaps TRBD2 (6 bases). This CDR3 comprises 16 residues. V was clipped by 4 bases and J by 2 bases, with 14 bases between them. CDR1 SEHNR and CDR2 FQNEAQ come from the germline V gene (reference sequence). The CDR3 here is CASSSGFGTNTGELFF. In DNA form, the CDR3 reads TGTGCCAGCAGCTCCGGGTTCGGGACTAACACCGGGGAGCTGTTTTTT.

The genes are TRBV5-1 and TRBJ1-1; 8 bases are shared with TRBD1. Germline V CDR1 and CDR2: SGHRS, YFSETQ. Trimming at V came to 4 bases and at J to 3 bases, leaving 5 bases not matched to a gene. This CDR3 is 14 amino acids long. The CDR3 loop is CASSPIRGHTEAFF. Written as DNA, the CDR3 is TGCGCCAGCAGCCCCATCAGGGGGCACACTGAAGCTTTCTTT.

This clonotype was counted only a few times. This rearrangement joins TRBV19 to TRBJ2-5, with D unclear. CDR1 is LNHDA and CDR2 is SQIVND in the germline V gene (reference sequence). The CDR3 is 15 amino acids. Trimming left V 0 bases short and J 5 bases short, with 13 bases between. The CDR3 nucleotides read TGTGCCAGTAGTATAGATCCGGTGTCGTCGGAGACCCAGTACTTC. Translated, it gives CASSIDPVSSETQYF.

J is TRBJ2-3 and V is TRBV11-2, with D unclear. The CDR3 contains 13 residues. Germline V gives CDR1 SGHAT, CDR2 FQNNGV. Trimming shortened V by 2 bases and J by 2 bases, and 5 bases separated the two germline ends. The CDR3 protein is CASSLHSTDTQYF. DNA for the CDR3: TGTGCCAGCAGCTTACACTCCACAGATACGCAGTATTTT.

This clonotype was found a few times. This chain connects TRBV7-3 to TRBJ2-2, with D hard to call. The CDR3 totals 14 residues. The V end was cut by 2 bases, the J end by 1 base, with 5 bases between. Germline lookup yields CDR1 SGHTA and CDR2 FQGTGA. As DNA, the CDR3 is TGTGCCAGCAGCTTAGCGGAGAACACCGGGGAGCTGTTTTTT. It yields the protein CASSLAENTGELFF.

The table lists this clonotype with a few counts. This chain connects TRBV28 to TRBJ1-1; D uncertain. The CDR3 consists of 15 residues. Trimming cost V 4 bases and J 1 base, with 13 bases left between them. Germline V gene sequence: CDR1 MDHEN, CDR2 SYDVKM. CDR3 nucleotides: TGTGCCAGCAGTTCCATCCGGGGTACGAACACTGAAGCTTTCTTT. This sequence encodes CASSSIRGTNTEAFF.

The chain uses TRBV4-3 and TRBJ2-2, with D possibly being TRBD1 (6 bases). The CDR3 loop spans 15 amino acids. Germline CDR1 reads LGHNA; CDR2 reads YSLEER. Trimming left V 4 bases short and J 3 bases short, with 12 bases between. DNA for the CDR3: TGCGCCAGCAGCCCCTTTAGGACAGACACCGGGGAGCTGTTTTTT. The encoded protein is CASSPFRTDTGELFF.

This chain joins TRBV20-1 and TRBJ2-5, with D maybe TRBD1 (5 bases). The CDR3 spans 14 residues. The V and J ends lost 1 base and 4 bases respectively, with 13 bases between them. Germline loops: CDR1 DFQATT, CDR2 SNEGSKA (reference sequence). CDR3 bases: TGCAGTGCTAGAGTCAAGGGGCGGAGAGAGACCCAGTACTTC. It specifies CSARVKGRRETQYF.

The V gene is TRBV4-3, the J gene TRBJ2-1; perhaps TRBD1 as D (6 bases). The germline V gene has CDR1 LGHNA and CDR2 YSLEER. CDR3 length: 12 amino acids. V was trimmed by 5 bases and J by 9 bases, leaving 11 bases between them. DNA for the CDR3: TGCGCCAGCAGCGGAAGGACAGCTGAGCAGTTCTTC. Its translation: CASSGRTAEQFF.

The V and J genes are TRBV5-4 and TRBJ2-3; D possibly uses TRBD1 or TRBD2 (6 bases each). Per germline, CDR1 SGHNT and CDR2 YYREEE (reference sequence). Between the trimmed V and J ends, which lost 4 bases and 3 bases, there was a span of 18 bases. CDR3 length: 16 amino acids. The CDR3 region is CASSPSVGGATDTQYF. The CDR3 DNA reads TGTGCCAGCAGCCCCTCGGTGGGGGGCGCGACAGATACGCAGTATTTT.

The gene calls are TRBV6-5 and TRBJ2-3; 8 bases map to TRBD1. Per germline, CDR1 MNHEY and CDR2 SVGAGI. There are 15 residues in the CDR3. The V segment lost 6 bases and the J segment 6 bases; nucleotides outside the gene matches: 11. As DNA, the CDR3 is TGTGCCAGCAGGGTACTGCAGGGGGCATGGGATACGCAGTATTTT. This codes for CASRVLQGAWDTQYF.

V and J are TRBV7-2 and TRBJ2-2; either TRBD1 or TRBD2 may fit D (5 bases each). The V gene lost 6 bases and the J gene lost 0 bases, with 14 bases spanning the gap. Per germline, CDR1 SGHTA and CDR2 FQGNSA. The CDR3 spans 16 residues. The CDR3 nucleotides read TGTGCCAGCAGGATTAGAGGGGTCGCGAACACCGGGGAGCTGTTTTTT. This encodes CASRIRGVANTGELFF.

The rearrangement links TRBV9 to TRBJ2-7, with unresolved D. Germline CDR1 reads SGDLS; CDR2 reads YYNGEE. Trimming took 0 bases from V and 3 from J, leaving 10 bases between them. This CDR3 has 14 residues. The CDR3 loop is CASSVAAGNYEQYF. Here the CDR3 DNA reads TGTGCCAGCAGCGTAGCGGCAGGCAACTACGAGCAGTACTTC.

The gene calls are TRBV24-1 and TRBJ2-2, with 9 positions matching TRBD1. The CDR3 contains 15 residues. The V segment lost 1 base and the J segment 5 bases; nucleotides outside the gene matches: 1. CDR1 KGHDR and CDR2 SFDVKD come from the germline V gene. This CDR3 is CATSDFGQGTGELFF. The CDR3 nucleotides are TGTGCCACCAGTGATTTTGGACAGGGGACCGGGGAGCTGTTTTTT.

For the CDR3, the DNA is TGCGCCAGCAGCCAAGACACCCTTGAAAACATTCAGTACTTC. Translation: CASSQDTLENIQYF. This chain uses TRBV4-1 with TRBJ2-4; D call uncertain. Germline V CDR1 and CDR2: MGHRA, YSYEKL. The CDR3 is 14 residues long. Trimming stripped 0 bases from V and 5 bases from J, with 8 bases between.

The V and J genes are TRBV6-2 or TRBV6-3 and TRBJ2-7; D gene uncertain. CDR1 is MNHEY and CDR2 is SVGEGT in the germline V gene. This CDR3 has 16 residues. V lost 0 bases and J 2 bases, leaving 14 bases between the germline ends. This chain's CDR3 is CASSYSSLVGAYEQYV. The CDR3 DNA follows: TGTGCCAGCAGTTACTCAAGCCTGGTTGGGGCCTACGAGCAGTACGTC.